This T cell receptor (beta chain) originates from a study of technical replicates of blood from a few donors. The repertoire was sequenced with immunoSEQ multiplex PCR; TCRdb's copy has only in-frame clones and lacks some. The sample yields some 99,000 clones, 95% seen once. The CDR3 is 16 amino acids. CDR1 MGHRA and CDR2 YSYEKL come from the germline V gene. V was shortened by 4 bases and J by 3 bases, with 16 bases between the two germline ends. This receptor was obtained from a human donor in good health. The sample was T cells isolated from PBMCs. V and J are TRBV4-1 and TRBJ2-4; no clear D. The CDR3 spells CASSPGGLRIKNIQYF. CDR3 in DNA: TGCGCCAGCAGCCCCGGCGGTCTTCGTATCAAAAACATTCAGTACTTC.